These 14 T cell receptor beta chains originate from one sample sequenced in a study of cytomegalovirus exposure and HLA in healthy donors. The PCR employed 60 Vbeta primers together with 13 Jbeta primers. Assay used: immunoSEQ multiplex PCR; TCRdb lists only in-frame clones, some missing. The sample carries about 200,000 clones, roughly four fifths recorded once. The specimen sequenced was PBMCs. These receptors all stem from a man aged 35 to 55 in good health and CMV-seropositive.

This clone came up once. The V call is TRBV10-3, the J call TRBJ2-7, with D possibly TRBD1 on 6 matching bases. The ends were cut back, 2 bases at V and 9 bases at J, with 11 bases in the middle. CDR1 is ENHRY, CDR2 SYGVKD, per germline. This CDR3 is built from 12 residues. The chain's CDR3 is CAISEETGRQYF. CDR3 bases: TGTGCCATCAGTGAGGAAACAGGGCGGCAGTACTTC.

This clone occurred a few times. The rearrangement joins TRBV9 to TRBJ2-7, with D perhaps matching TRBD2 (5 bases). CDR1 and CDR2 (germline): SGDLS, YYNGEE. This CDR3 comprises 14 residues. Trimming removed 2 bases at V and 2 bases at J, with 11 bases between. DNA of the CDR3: TGTGCCAGCAGCGTCGGACTGTCGACCTACGAGCAGTACTTC. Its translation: CASSVGLSTYEQYF.

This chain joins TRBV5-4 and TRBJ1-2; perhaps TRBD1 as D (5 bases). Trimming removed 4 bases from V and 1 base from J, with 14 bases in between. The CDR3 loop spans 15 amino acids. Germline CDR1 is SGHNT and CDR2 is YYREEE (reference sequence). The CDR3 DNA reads TGTGCCAGCAGCCCGGGGGGAAGTGATAACTATGGCTACACCTTC. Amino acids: CASSPGGSDNYGYTF.

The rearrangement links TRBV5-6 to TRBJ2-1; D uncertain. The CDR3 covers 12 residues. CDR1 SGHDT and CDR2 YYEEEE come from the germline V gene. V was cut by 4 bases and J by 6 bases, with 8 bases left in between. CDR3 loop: CASSAATNEQFF. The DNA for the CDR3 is TGTGCCAGCAGCGCAGCGACCAATGAGCAGTTCTTC.

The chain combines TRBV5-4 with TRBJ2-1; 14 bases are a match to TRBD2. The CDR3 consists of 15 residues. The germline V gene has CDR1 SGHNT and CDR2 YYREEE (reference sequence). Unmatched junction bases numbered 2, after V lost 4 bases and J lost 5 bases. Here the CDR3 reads CASSVGLAGDNEQFF. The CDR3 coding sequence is TGTGCCAGCAGCGTGGGACTAGCGGGGGACAATGAGCAGTTCTTC. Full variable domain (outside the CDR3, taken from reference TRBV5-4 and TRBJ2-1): ETGVTQSPTHLIKTRGQQVTLRCSSQSGHNTVSWYQQALGQGPQFIFQYYREEENGRGNFPPRFSGLQFPNYSSELNVNALELDDSALYLCASSVGLAGDNEQFFGPGTRLTVL.

CDR3 in amino acids: CASSVGASGRSWEQYF. The CDR3 nucleotides read TGTGCCAGCAGCGTAGGGGCTAGCGGGAGGAGCTGGGAGCAGTACTTC. The rearrangement uses TRBV9 and TRBJ2-7; 11 nucleotides match TRBD2. Germline V CDR1 and CDR2: SGDLS, YYNGEE. V was clipped by 0 bases and J by 7 bases; unmatched bases: 9. CDR3 length: 16 amino acids.

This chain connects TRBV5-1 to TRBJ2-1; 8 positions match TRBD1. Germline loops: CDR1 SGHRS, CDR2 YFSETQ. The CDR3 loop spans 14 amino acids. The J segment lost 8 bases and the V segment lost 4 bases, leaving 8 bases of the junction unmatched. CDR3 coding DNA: TGCGCCAGCAGCCCTGACAGGGGAGGCGATGAGCAGTTCTTC. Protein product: CASSPDRGGDEQFF.

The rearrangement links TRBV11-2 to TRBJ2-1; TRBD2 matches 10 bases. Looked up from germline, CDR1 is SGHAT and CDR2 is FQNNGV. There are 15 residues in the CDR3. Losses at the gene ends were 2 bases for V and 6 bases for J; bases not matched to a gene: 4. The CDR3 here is CASSLNSGRINEQFF. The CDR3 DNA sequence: TGTGCCAGCAGCTTAAATAGCGGGAGGATCAATGAGCAGTTCTTC.

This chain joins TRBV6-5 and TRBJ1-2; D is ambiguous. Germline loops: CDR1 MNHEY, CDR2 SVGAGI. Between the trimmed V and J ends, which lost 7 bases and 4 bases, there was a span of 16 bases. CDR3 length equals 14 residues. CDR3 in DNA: TGTGCCAGCAAAAACCTAGAGGCTTTCTATGGCTACACCTTC. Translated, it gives CASKNLEAFYGYTF.

In DNA, the CDR3 is TGTGCCAGCAGTTCGGGACAGGGCGTCACAGATACGCAGTATTTT. Protein: CASSSGQGVTDTQYF. The chain couples TRBV6-6 to TRBJ2-3; 9 nucleotides align to TRBD1. The CDR3 loop spans 15 amino acids. V shed 4 bases, J shed 2 bases, and the junction held 4 bases outside the gene matches. Germline V CDR1 and CDR2: MNHNY, SVGAGI (reference sequence).

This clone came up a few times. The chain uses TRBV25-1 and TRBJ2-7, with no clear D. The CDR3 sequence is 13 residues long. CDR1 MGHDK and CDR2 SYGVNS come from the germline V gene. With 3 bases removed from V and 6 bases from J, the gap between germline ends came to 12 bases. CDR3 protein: CASSDSVLLEQYF. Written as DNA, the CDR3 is TGTGCCAGCAGTGATAGTGTTCTCCTCGAGCAGTACTTC.

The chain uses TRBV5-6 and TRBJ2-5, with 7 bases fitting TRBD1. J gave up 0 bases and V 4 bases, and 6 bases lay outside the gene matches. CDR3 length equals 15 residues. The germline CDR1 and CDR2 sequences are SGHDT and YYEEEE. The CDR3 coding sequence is TGTGCCAGCAGCAAGGGACAGCTGTACCAAGAGACCCAGTACTTC. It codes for CASSKGQLYQETQYF.

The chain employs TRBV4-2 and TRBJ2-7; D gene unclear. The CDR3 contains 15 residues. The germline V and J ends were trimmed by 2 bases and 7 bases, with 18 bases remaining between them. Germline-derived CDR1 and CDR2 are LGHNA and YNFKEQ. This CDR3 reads CASSQSFKDPREQYF. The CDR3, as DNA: TGTGCCAGCAGCCAATCCTTTAAAGACCCTAGGGAGCAGTACTTC.

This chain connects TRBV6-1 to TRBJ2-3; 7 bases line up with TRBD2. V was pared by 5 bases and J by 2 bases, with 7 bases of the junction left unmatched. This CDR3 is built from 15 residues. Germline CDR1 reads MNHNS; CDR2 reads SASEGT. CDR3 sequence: CASSFTSDFTDTQYF. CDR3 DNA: TGTGCCAGCAGTTTTACTAGCGATTTCACAGATACGCAGTATTTT.